The 7 T cell receptor beta chains listed next were all sequenced from one sample in a study of blood T cell repertoires in COVID-19. Sequenced by immunoSEQ multiplex PCR; TCRdb stores in-frame clones only, minus some. The data hold 250,000 to 300,000 clones, with 80% to 90% observed a single time. The sequenced material came from peripheral blood. These TCRs come from a woman in her sixties or seventies with COVID-19, enrolled during active disease.

The chain carries TRBV18 and TRBJ2-7; 8 bases are shared with TRBD1. Unmatched junction bases numbered 4, after V lost 4 bases and J lost 2 bases. The CDR3 length is 14 residues. CDR1 KGHSH and CDR2 LQKENI come from the germline V gene. DNA of the CDR3: TGTGCCAGCTCACAGGACAGGGCGGCCTACGAGCAGTACTTC. Translating gives CASSQDRAAYEQYF.

This chain joins TRBV28 and TRBJ2-1; the D is unclear. The CDR3 has 15 residues. Trimming pared 5 bases from V and 4 bases from J, leaving 15 bases between. The germline V gene encodes CDR1 MDHEN and CDR2 SYDVKM. The CDR3 loop reads CASSLPSGGYNEQFF. CDR3 coding DNA: TGTGCCAGCAGTCTGCCGTCGGGTGGGTACAATGAGCAGTTCTTC. The full variable domain, with the rest looked up from reference TRBV28 and TRBJ2-1, is DVKVTQSSRYLVKRTGEKVFLECVQDMDHENMFWYRQDPGLGLRLIYFSYDVKMKEKGDIPEGYSVSREKKERFSLILESASTNQTSMYLCASSLPSGGYNEQFFGPGTRLTVL.

The gene calls are TRBV18 and TRBJ2-7; 7 positions agree with TRBD2. The CDR3 spans 14 residues. Germline V gene sequence: CDR1 KGHSH, CDR2 LQKENI. The ends lost 1 base at V and 3 bases at J; junction bases unmatched: 3. The CDR3 loop is CASSPQLADYEQYF. CDR3 nucleotides: TGTGCCAGCTCACCACAGCTAGCGGACTACGAGCAGTACTTC.

The chain links TRBV7-9 to TRBJ1-2, with 10 bases that match TRBD1. Germline V CDR1 and CDR2: SEHNR, FQNEAQ (reference sequence). The CDR3 is made up of 14 amino acids. V shed 5 bases, J shed 6 bases, and the junction held 6 bases outside the gene matches. CDR3 nucleotides: TGTGCCAGCAGCGAACGGGACAGGGGACATGGCTACACCTTC. It translates to CASSERDRGHGYTF.

The chain combines TRBV19 with TRBJ1-1, with TRBD1 as a possible D gene (6 bases). Germline V gene lookup returns CDR1 LNHDA and CDR2 SQIVND (reference sequence). Trimming cost V 4 bases and J 0 bases, with 12 bases left between them. This CDR3 region has 15 residues. The CDR3 DNA reads TGTGCCAGTAGTAGGGGGCAGTTTATGAACACTGAAGCTTTCTTT. Its protein is CASSRGQFMNTEAFF.

The table lists this clone with a count of one. V gene TRBV19 combines with J gene TRBJ2-1; TRBD2 agrees at 8 bases. The V gene end was trimmed by 6 bases and the J gene end by 3 bases; junction bases not matched to a gene: 10. The CDR3 extends over 16 amino acids. The germline V gene encodes CDR1 LNHDA and CDR2 SQIVND (reference sequence). CDR3 loop: CASRPTSGSNYNEQFF. The CDR3 DNA is TGTGCCAGTAGACCGACGAGCGGGAGTAACTACAATGAGCAGTTCTTC. The full variable domain, completed using reference TRBV19 and TRBJ2-1, is DGGITQSPKYLFRKEGQNVTLSCEQNLNHDAMYWYRQDPGQGLRLIYYSQIVNDFQKGDIAEGYSVSREKKESFPLTVTSAQKNPTAFYLCASRPTSGSNYNEQFFGPGTRLTVL.

The V call is TRBV4-2, the J call TRBJ1-4; TRBD1 might be the D (5 bases). Germline CDR1 LGHNA, CDR2 YNFKEQ. This CDR3 contains 13 residues. With 0 bases removed from V and 14 bases from J, the gap between germline ends came to 13 bases. The CDR3 reads CASSQDPTKGLFF. CDR3 in DNA: TGTGCCAGCAGCCAAGATCCTACGAAGGGGCTGTTTTTT.